Below, 29 T cell receptor beta chains from the same sample are listed, as sequenced in a study of blood T cell repertoires in COVID-19. Clones were read by immunoSEQ multiplex PCR, and TCRdb kept only the in-frame ones, dropping some. The sample lists 350,000 to 400,000 clones, about 87% occurring once. The sample was PBMCs or T cells enriched from blood (not recorded which). All receptors derive from a man aged 40-50 years in a cohort exposed to, infected with or recovered from COVID-19 (not recorded which).

This chain links TRBV7-8 with TRBJ2-2, with 10 bases lining up with TRBD2. With 5 bases clipped from V and 1 base from J, the junction kept 7 bases outside the gene matches. In germline, CDR1 is SGHVS, CDR2 FQNEAQ. This CDR3 spans 17 amino acids. The CDR3 DNA reads as TGTGCCAGCAGCCCGACGCTAGCGGGAGAGAACACCGGGGAGCTGTTTTTT. Residues: CASSPTLAGENTGELFF. The full variable domain, with the rest looked up from reference TRBV7-8 and TRBJ2-2, is GAGVSQSPRYKVAKRGQDVALRCDPISGHVSLFWYQQALGQGPEFLTYFQNEAQLDKSGLPSDRFFAERPEGSVSTLKIQRTQQEDSAVYLCASSPTLAGENTGELFFGEGSRLTVL.

The chain employs TRBV5-4 and TRBJ2-7; D perhaps matches TRBD2 (5 bases). Trimming took off 4 bases at V and 2 bases at J, with 7 bases between the two ends. Germline loops: CDR1 SGHNT, CDR2 YYREEE (reference sequence). This CDR3 region has 12 residues. In nucleotides, the CDR3 is TGTGCCAGCAGCCCGGGGACCTACGAGCAGTACTTC. Its protein product is CASSPGTYEQYF.

To note about this clone: The same CDR3 is also encoded by other DNA sequences in this sample. This rearrangement joins TRBV5-5 to TRBJ1-1, with no clear D. The V gene lost 0 bases and the J gene lost 1 base, with 7 bases spanning the gap. The V gene's germline CDR1 is SGHKS and CDR2 YYEKEE (reference sequence). This CDR3 spans 14 amino acids. The CDR3 nucleotides are TGTGCCAGCAGCTTGGGCAGACAGAACACTGAAGCTTTCTTT. Translating gives CASSLGRQNTEAFF.

CDR3 DNA: TGTGCCAGTAGTTATGACTCAGGGTCTGATACGCAGTATTTT. Amino acids: CASSYDSGSDTQYF. The chain is built from TRBV19 and TRBJ2-3; tentatively, D is TRBD1 (5 bases). CDR1 is LNHDA, CDR2 SQIVND, per germline (reference sequence). V was pared by 5 bases and J by 6 bases, with 15 bases between. CDR3 length equals 14 residues.

V gene TRBV5-4 combines with J gene TRBJ2-3; 8 bases agree with TRBD2. Germline values: CDR1 SGHNT, CDR2 YYREEE (reference sequence). J was trimmed by 6 bases and V by 3 bases; bases with no gene match: 6. The CDR3 length is 14 residues. The CDR3 DNA is TGTGCCAGCAGCTCCGGGACTAGGGCCGATACGCAGTATTTT. Its translation is CASSSGTRADTQYF.

The chain combines TRBV9 with TRBJ1-1; 8 bases align to TRBD1. The V segment lost 4 bases and the J segment 2 bases; nucleotides outside the gene matches: 4. The length of the CDR3 is 14 residues. Germline V gene sequence: CDR1 SGDLS, CDR2 YYNGEE. The CDR3 sequence: CASSKQGVNTEAFF. The DNA of the CDR3 is TGTGCCAGCAGCAAACAGGGGGTTAACACTGAAGCTTTCTTT.

This sequence joins TRBV18 and TRBJ1-3, with D possibly being TRBD1 (5 bases). The CDR3 totals 14 residues. CDR1 and CDR2 (germline): KGHSH, LQKENI. V was pared by 0 bases and J by 5 bases, with 8 bases between. CDR3 amino acids: CASSPPRGRNTIYF. As DNA, the CDR3 is TGTGCCAGCTCACCACCAAGGGGCCGAAACACCATATATTTT.

The CDR3 sequence: CATSDLSSGRVGELFF. The CDR3, as DNA: TGTGCCACCAGTGATTTATCGAGCGGGAGGGTCGGGGAGCTGTTTTTT. The V and J genes are TRBV24-1 and TRBJ2-2, with 10 bases identical to TRBD2. There are 16 residues in the CDR3. Unmatched junction bases numbered 5, after V lost 1 base and J lost 7 bases. The germline V gene encodes CDR1 KGHDR and CDR2 SFDVKD.

The V call is TRBV19, the J call TRBJ2-7, with 8 positions matching TRBD2. The germline CDR1 and CDR2 sequences are LNHDA and SQIVND (reference sequence). The V segment lost 0 bases and the J segment 3 bases; nucleotides outside the gene matches: 4. The CDR3 has 15 amino acids. CDR3 sequence (DNA): TGTGCCAGTAGTATAGACCGGGAGGGCCGCTACGAGCAGTACTTC. Encoded protein: CASSIDREGRYEQYF. Using reference TRBV19 and TRBJ2-7 for the parts outside the CDR3, the full variable domain is DGGITQSPKYLFRKEGQNVTLSCEQNLNHDAMYWYRQDPGQGLRLIYYSQIVNDFQKGDIAEGYSVSREKKESFPLTVTSAQKNPTAFYLCASSIDREGRYEQYFGPGTRLTVT.

The chain has TRBV2 and TRBJ1-1; D is unresolved. Trimming stripped 6 bases from V and 6 bases from J, with 11 bases between. CDR1 is SNHLY, CDR2 FYNNEI, per germline. The length of the CDR3 is 12 residues. The CDR3 nucleotides read TGTGCCAGCAGCATTGTGGCGGCTGAAGCTTTCTTT. Its protein product is CASSIVAAEAFF.

This chain links TRBV28 with TRBJ2-1; D perhaps matches TRBD2 (5 bases). The germline CDR1 and CDR2 sequences are MDHEN and SYDVKM. This CDR3 is 16 amino acids long. Trimming stripped 7 bases from V and 0 bases from J, with 16 bases between. CDR3 nucleotides: TGTGCCAGCAACTCGAGAAGGGAGATCTCCTACAATGAGCAGTTCTTC. This gives the protein CASNSRREISYNEQFF.

V usage is TRBV6-2 or TRBV6-3 and J usage is TRBJ2-7; 7 bases are a match to TRBD1. CDR3 length: 14 amino acids. Germline values: CDR1 MNHEY, CDR2 SVGEGT. V trimming: 1 base; J trimming: 2 bases; junction bases outside the gene matches: 2. The CDR3 bases are TGTGCCAGCAGTTACTGGGACAGAACCTACGAGCAGTACTTC. Translated, it gives CASSYWDRTYEQYF.

CDR3 loop: CASSDQALKNQPQHF. CDR3 bases: TGTGCCAGCAGTGATCAGGCCTTAAAGAATCAGCCCCAGCATTTT. The chain links TRBV2 to TRBJ1-5, with D uncertain. Germline V gene sequence: CDR1 SNHLY, CDR2 FYNNEI. This CDR3 region has 15 residues. V was shortened by 3 bases and J by 4 bases, with 13 bases between the two germline ends. Using reference TRBV2 and TRBJ1-5 for the parts outside the CDR3, the full variable domain is EPEVTQTPSHQVTQMGQEVILRCVPISNHLYFYWYRQILGQKVEFLVSFYNNEISEKSEIFDDQFSVERPDGSNFTLKIRSTKLEDSAMYFCASSDQALKNQPQHFGDGTRLSIL.

This clone was counted once. The rearrangement joins TRBV2 to TRBJ1-1; 9 positions agree with TRBD1. This CDR3 has 15 residues. Trimming at V came to 7 bases and at J to 4 bases, leaving 10 bases not matched to a gene. Germline assignment: CDR1 SNHLY and CDR2 FYNNEI. This CDR3 reads CASKETDRGATEAFF. As DNA, the CDR3 is TGTGCCAGCAAGGAAACCGACAGGGGGGCCACTGAAGCTTTCTTT. The full variable domain, in which reference TRBV2 and TRBJ1-1 provide the parts outside the CDR3, is EPEVTQTPSHQVTQMGQEVILRCVPISNHLYFYWYRQILGQKVEFLVSFYNNEISEKSEIFDDQFSVERPDGSNFTLKIRSTKLEDSAMYFCASKETDRGATEAFFGQGTRLTVV.

The V call is TRBV7-9, the J call TRBJ2-1, with TRBD2 as a possible D gene (6 bases). Germline assignment: CDR1 SEHNR and CDR2 FQNEAQ (reference sequence). The CDR3 runs 15 residues. V lost 5 bases and J lost 4, with 15 bases in between. CDR3 bases: TGTGCCAGCAGCCCACCCGGGAGCCTTTACAATGAGCAGTTCTTC. Encoded protein: CASSPPGSLYNEQFF.

This chain uses TRBV5-1 with TRBJ2-5; 7 positions match TRBD1. The CDR3 loop spans 13 amino acids. V lost 4 bases and J lost 4; bases outside the gene matches: 4. Germline CDR1 SGHRS, CDR2 YFSETQ. The CDR3 loop reads CASSRGQVETQYF. The CDR3 DNA reads TGCGCCAGCAGCCGAGGACAGGTAGAGACCCAGTACTTC.

The CDR3 protein is CASSVEGLRDNEQFF. The CDR3 DNA sequence: TGTGCCAGCAGCGTAGAGGGGTTAAGGGACAATGAGCAGTTCTTC. The J gene is TRBJ2-1, the V gene TRBV9, with a tentative D call TRBD1 (5 bases). The germline V gene has CDR1 SGDLS and CDR2 YYNGEE. Deletions cut 0 bases from V and 5 bases from J, with 12 bases between. The CDR3 spans 15 residues. Using reference TRBV9 and TRBJ2-1 for the parts outside the CDR3, the full variable domain is DSGVTQTPKHLITATGQRVTLRCSPRSGDLSVYWYQQSLDQGLQFLIQYYNGEERAKGNILERFSAQQFPDLHSELNLSSLELGDSALYFCASSVEGLRDNEQFFGPGTRLTVL.

The chain has TRBV5-1 and TRBJ2-5; possibly TRBD2 for D (5 bases). The length of the CDR3 is 14 residues. CDR1 and CDR2 (germline): SGHRS, YFSETQ. Trimming removed 6 bases at V and 4 bases at J, with 16 bases between. The CDR3 region is CASIPGSGRETQYF. The CDR3 nucleotides are TGCGCCAGCATCCCGGGGAGCGGTCGAGAGACCCAGTACTTC.

The chain recombines TRBV19 with TRBJ2-5; 14 bases line up with TRBD2. This CDR3 is built from 14 residues. The germline V gene encodes CDR1 LNHDA and CDR2 SQIVND (reference sequence). The V and J ends lost 5 bases and 9 bases, in that order; junction bases with no gene match: 5. The CDR3 loop is CASSPGTSGSAQYF. For the CDR3, the DNA is TGTGCCAGTAGTCCAGGGACTAGCGGGAGTGCCCAGTACTTC.

This chain joins TRBV28 and TRBJ1-5, with 7 bases fitting TRBD1. V was clipped by 6 bases and J by 5 bases; unmatched bases: 7. CDR1 and CDR2 (germline): MDHEN, SYDVKM. The CDR3 consists of 14 residues. Here the CDR3 DNA reads TGTGCCAGCAGCGGCTCAGGGGGTCATCAGCCCCAGCATTTT. Translating gives CASSGSGGHQPQHF.

J is TRBJ1-1 and V is TRBV19; D gene unclear. Between the trimmed V and J ends, which lost 5 bases and 1 base, there was a span of 14 bases. The CDR3 is 15 amino acids. CDR1 is LNHDA and CDR2 is SQIVND in the germline V gene (reference sequence). The CDR3 loop is CASSSGRLRNTEAFF. The DNA of the CDR3 is TGTGCCAGTAGTTCCGGGAGGCTTCGGAACACTGAAGCTTTCTTT.

The chain is built from TRBV5-1 and TRBJ1-1; 7 bases match TRBD1. The CDR3 totals 16 residues. CDR1 and CDR2 (germline): SGHRS, YFSETQ. V lost 4 bases, J lost 0 bases, and 9 bases stayed unmatched. CDR3 sequence: CASSTGGTDMNTEAFF. CDR3 sequence (DNA): TGCGCCAGCAGCACGGGGGGGACAGACATGAACACTGAAGCTTTCTTT.

V usage is TRBV25-1 and J usage is TRBJ1-3, with a weak D call TRBD1 (6 bases). Germline assignment: CDR1 MGHDK and CDR2 SYGVNS. The V gene lost 5 bases and the J gene lost 0 bases, with 11 bases spanning the gap. This CDR3 region has 15 residues. CDR3 protein: CASSKQGFSGNTIYF. Here the CDR3 DNA reads TGTGCCAGCAGTAAACAGGGATTCTCTGGAAACACCATATATTTT.

The chain couples TRBV10-3 to TRBJ2-3; 9 bases agree with TRBD2. CDR3 length equals 15 residues. CDR1 is ENHRY, CDR2 SYGVKD, per germline. Trimming took 5 bases from V and 1 from J; bases not matched to a gene: 4. The CDR3 sequence is CAISRLAVGTDTQYF. CDR3 nucleotides: TGTGCCATCAGTCGACTAGCGGTGGGCACAGATACGCAGTATTTT.

This chain uses TRBV30 with TRBJ1-1, with D uncertain. V was clipped by 5 bases and J by 1 base, with 5 bases between them. Per germline, CDR1 GTSNPN and CDR2 SVGIG (reference sequence). This CDR3 comprises 11 residues. The CDR3 loop is CAWGRNTEAFF. In DNA, the CDR3 is TGTGCCTGGGGCAGGAACACTGAAGCTTTCTTT.

The gene calls are TRBV5-1 and TRBJ1-2, with D hard to call. This CDR3 comprises 14 residues. Germline CDR1 reads SGHRS; CDR2 reads YFSETQ. Trimming removed 0 bases from V and 4 bases from J, with 10 bases in between. The CDR3 DNA sequence: TGCGCCAGCAGCTTGGACGACTCTATCTATGGCTACACCTTC. Protein sequence: CASSLDDSIYGYTF. The entire variable domain, with the rest obtained from reference TRBV5-1 and TRBJ1-2, is as follows: KAGVTQTPRYLIKTRGQQVTLSCSPISGHRSVSWYQQTPGQGLQFLFEYFSETQRNKGNFPGRFSGRQFSNSRSEMNVSTLELGDSALYLCASSLDDSIYGYTFGSGTRLTVV.

This clone was counted a single time. J is TRBJ1-5 and V is TRBV6-5; D remains unclear. This CDR3 comprises 13 residues. CDR1 and CDR2 (germline): MNHEY, SVGAGI. V shed 0 bases and J shed 5 bases, with 5 bases lying between them. CDR3 DNA: TGTGCCAGCAGTTACTCTTATGATCAGCCCCAGCATTTT. This translates into CASSYSYDQPQHF.

The chain couples TRBV2 to TRBJ1-5; D unclear. Per the germline V gene, CDR1 is SNHLY and CDR2 is FYNNEI. The ends were cut back, 4 bases at V and 2 bases at J, with 12 bases in the middle. This CDR3 is built from 15 residues. CDR3 in DNA: TGTGCCAGCAGTGCCGAGAGTCAGGGCAATCAGCCCCAGCATTTT. This sequence encodes CASSAESQGNQPQHF. The whole variable domain, filled in from reference TRBV2 and TRBJ1-5, reads EPEVTQTPSHQVTQMGQEVILRCVPISNHLYFYWYRQILGQKVEFLVSFYNNEISEKSEIFDDQFSVERPDGSNFTLKIRSTKLEDSAMYFCASSAESQGNQPQHFGDGTRLSIL.

The chain employs TRBV10-3 and TRBJ2-7; 10 bases are a match to TRBD2. The germline V gene has CDR1 ENHRY and CDR2 SYGVKD. The CDR3 loop spans 15 amino acids. With 2 bases clipped from V and 6 bases from J, the junction kept 7 bases outside the gene matches. The CDR3 is CAISETLAGRLEQYF. The DNA for the CDR3 is TGTGCCATCAGTGAGACACTAGCGGGAAGGCTCGAGCAGTACTTC.